Described below is a single T cell receptor (beta chain) sequence and its context. As yet, its antigen is unknown. The V end lost 0 bases, the J end lost 1 base, and 13 bases lay between the germline ends. Per the germline V gene, CDR1 is KGHSH and CDR2 is LQKENI. The CDR3 is 17 amino acids. This specimen belongs to a study of cytotoxic CD8 clonotypes in ibrutinib-treated CLL. This table comes from immunoSEQ multiplex PCR, and its TCRdb copy is limited to in-frame clones, with some not included. The data hold around 200,000 clones, with 60% to 80% observed a single time. Points from the study as a whole: Sample timing was unmatched between remission and later-progressing patients; lymph nodes unstudied.

The J gene is TRBJ2-4, the V gene TRBV18, with a weak D call TRBD2 (5 bases). The clonotype was recovered from a human donor with chronic lymphocytic leukemia. The sequencing here drew on PBMCs, taken after 12 months of ibrutinib treatment. The CDR3 region has the DNA TGTGCCAGCTCACCACCGTTCTCGCGGGCGGCCAAAAACATTCAGTACTTC. It specifies CASSPPFSRAAKNIQYF.